This TCR beta chain is drawn from a study of OX40 agonist ivuxolimab in advanced cancers. Overall study: It was permissible to have had prior anti-PD-1, anti-PD-L1 or anti-CTLA-4 therapy, and approximately 41% had some. Study results and limitations: The work left the antigen specificity of expanded peripheral T cells undetermined. Relative to CD4+ cells, CD8+ T cells on average had more expanded clones.

This clone was seen once. As yet, its antigen is unknown. The germline V gene has CDR1 MNHEY and CDR2 SVGAGI. Between the trimmed V and J ends, which lost 2 bases and 8 bases, there was a span of 12 bases. The CDR3 extends over 13 amino acids. The method was immunoSEQ multiplex PCR; TCRdb's version includes in-frame clones alone and lacks a portion of them. The sample consists of 70,000 to 80,000 clones, roughly nine tenths of them appearing once. V is TRBV6-5 and J is TRBJ1-1, with D tentatively TRBD1 (5 bases). The receptor comes from an adult with an advanced solid tumor such as melanoma, head and neck, liver or kidney cancer. Here the sequenced sample was CD4+ or CD8+ T cells sorted from blood, taken in a trial of the OX40 agonist ivuxolimab. CDR3 coding DNA: TGTGCCAGCAGTTACGGGCGGCAGGGCGAAGCTTTCTTT. Translated: CASSYGRQGEAFF.